The 25 T cell receptor beta chains given below trace back to one sample, sequenced in a study of blood T cell repertoires in COVID-19. Method: immunoSEQ multiplex PCR; TCRdb's copy keeps in-frame clones and lacks some. The table includes about 190,000 clones, under 85% detected once. Sequencing used peripheral blood. Source of these receptors: a man aged 55 to 70 with active or convalescent COVID-19.

This chain uses TRBV6-5 with TRBJ2-1, with 8 bases matching TRBD2. Per germline, CDR1 MNHEY and CDR2 SVGAGI. This CDR3 comprises 15 residues. J was trimmed by 3 bases and V by 7 bases; bases with no gene match: 8. In nucleotides, the CDR3 is TGTGCCAGCATGCCAGAGCGGGGGATCTACAATGAGCAGTTCTTC. It is translated as CASMPERGIYNEQFF.

V gene TRBV9 combines with J gene TRBJ2-2, with 9 bases lining up with TRBD2. The CDR3 consists of 15 residues. V shed 2 bases, J shed 6 bases, and the junction held 5 bases outside the gene matches. The germline V gene encodes CDR1 SGDLS and CDR2 YYNGEE. This CDR3 is CASSVFTSGSGELFF. CDR3 DNA: TGTGCCAGCAGCGTTTTCACTAGCGGGTCCGGGGAGCTGTTTTTT.

In this sample, this clone turned up a few times. V gene TRBV4-3 combines with J gene TRBJ1-6, with D unresolved. In germline, CDR1 is LGHNA, CDR2 YSLEER. V lost 0 bases and J 9 bases, leaving 9 bases between the germline ends. CDR3 length equals 14 residues. For the CDR3, the DNA is TGCGCCAGCAGCCAAGATAGCGGGTCTTCACCCCTCCACTTT. It codes for CASSQDSGSSPLHF.

This clone was detected ten times or more. This sequence joins TRBV25-1 and TRBJ2-2; D is possibly TRBD1 (5 bases). V lost 0 bases and J lost 4, with 9 bases in between. Germline CDR1 is MGHDK and CDR2 is SYGVNS. The CDR3 is 15 amino acids. The CDR3 nucleotides read TGTGCCAGCAGTGAATATAGGGGATTCACCGGGGAGCTGTTTTTT. Its protein product is CASSEYRGFTGELFF.

The V gene is TRBV28, the J gene TRBJ1-2; D might be TRBD1 (5 bases). Trimming left V 7 bases short and J 4 bases short, with 16 bases between. Looked up from germline, CDR1 is MDHEN and CDR2 is SYDVKM. The CDR3 is 14 residues long. This chain's CDR3 is CASTLYGAAYGYTF. The CDR3 DNA follows: TGTGCCAGCACCCTGTATGGGGCAGCCTATGGCTACACCTTC.

On this clone itself: The junction departs from germline at one end; a sequencing error may be responsible. The V call is TRBV6-1, the J call TRBJ2-5; perhaps TRBD2 as D (7 bases). The CDR3 has 16 residues. Germline V gives CDR1 MNHNS, CDR2 SASEGT. CDR3 sequence: CASSEHPTGLTRGGNF. DNA of the CDR3: TGTGCCAGCAGTGAACATCCGACAGGACTGACGAGGGGGGGTAACTTC.

The rearrangement uses TRBV6-5 and TRBJ2-7; tentatively, D is TRBD1 (5 bases). The CDR3 has 13 residues. Germline CDR1 MNHEY, CDR2 SVGAGI. The V gene lost 5 bases and the J gene lost 6 bases, with 14 bases spanning the gap. The CDR3 loop reads CASSRLAGFEQYF. DNA of the CDR3: TGTGCCAGCAGTCGACTCGCAGGGTTCGAGCAGTACTTC.

The chain's CDR3 is CASSYRETQYF. The CDR3 coding sequence is TGTGCCAGCAGTTACCGGGAGACCCAGTACTTC. The V and J genes are TRBV6-2 or TRBV6-3 and TRBJ2-5, with D unresolved. This CDR3 is 11 amino acids long. Germline CDR1 MNHEY, CDR2 SVGEGT. V shed 2 bases and J shed 5 bases, with 3 bases lying between them.

The chain carries TRBV28 and TRBJ2-7, with D uncertain. Germline V gene lookup returns CDR1 MDHEN and CDR2 SYDVKM. Between the trimmed V and J ends, which lost 6 bases and 2 bases, there was a span of 8 bases. This CDR3 region has 12 residues. The CDR3 loop reads CASRQVPYEQYF. CDR3 coding DNA: TGTGCCAGCAGGCAGGTACCCTACGAGCAGTACTTC.

This clone was seen only once. The V call is TRBV6-2 or TRBV6-3, the J call TRBJ2-3; D unresolved. CDR3 length: 11 amino acids. Germline assignment: CDR1 MNHEY and CDR2 SVGEGT. V lost 7 bases, J lost 11 bases, and 13 bases lay in between. The CDR3 here is CASTPGYQQYF. The CDR3 DNA sequence: TGTGCCAGCACCCCCGGTTACCAGCAGTATTTT.

The V gene is TRBV4-3, the J gene TRBJ2-2; TRBD2 is a possible D gene (6 bases). Germline V lookup: CDR1 LGHNA, CDR2 YSLEER. This CDR3 is 15 amino acids long. Trimming stripped 0 bases from V and 6 bases from J, with 11 bases between. CDR3 sequence: CASSQELGGPGELFF. The DNA of the CDR3 is TGCGCCAGCAGCCAAGAATTGGGGGGTCCCGGGGAGCTGTTTTTT.

The chain is built from TRBV2 and TRBJ2-5; 9 positions agree with TRBD2. The CDR3 extends over 15 amino acids. V was pared by 2 bases and J by 4 bases, with 5 bases of the junction left unmatched. Germline CDR1 and CDR2: SNHLY and FYNNEI. DNA for the CDR3: TGTGCCAGCAGTGAAAGGGGGACTAGCTTAGAGACCCAGTACTTC. It is translated as CASSERGTSLETQYF. The full variable domain, completed using reference TRBV2 and TRBJ2-5, is EPEVTQTPSHQVTQMGQEVILRCVPISNHLYFYWYRQILGQKVEFLVSFYNNEISEKSEIFDDQFSVERPDGSNFTLKIRSTKLEDSAMYFCASSERGTSLETQYFGPGTRLLVL.

The V and J genes are TRBV2 and TRBJ2-5; 10 bases line up with TRBD2. V was pared by 5 bases and J by 7 bases, with 10 bases of the junction left unmatched. The CDR3 sequence is 15 residues long. The germline V gene has CDR1 SNHLY and CDR2 FYNNEI. The CDR3 is CASSPSGSAMVTQYF. CDR3 nucleotide sequence: TGTGCCAGCAGTCCTAGCGGGAGTGCCATGGTGACCCAGTACTTC.

The V call is TRBV6-4, the J call TRBJ2-7, with 9 bases lining up with TRBD1. Trimming took 6 bases from V and 5 from J; bases not matched to a gene: 11. This CDR3 has 15 residues. Germline lookup yields CDR1 MRHNA and CDR2 SNTAGT. This chain's CDR3 is CASRDPGTGKNEQYF. The CDR3 nucleotides are TGTGCCAGCAGGGATCCCGGGACAGGGAAAAACGAGCAGTACTTC.

The chain recombines TRBV7-9 with TRBJ2-1; 13 nucleotides match TRBD2. Unmatched junction bases numbered 3, after V lost 5 bases and J lost 8 bases. The CDR3 runs 14 residues. The germline gives CDR1 SEHNR, CDR2 FQNEAQ (reference sequence). CDR3 loop: CASSQGLAGYEQFF. CDR3 nucleotides: TGTGCCAGCAGCCAGGGACTAGCGGGATATGAGCAGTTCTTC. The full variable domain, completed using reference TRBV7-9 and TRBJ2-1, is DTGVSQNPRHKITKRGQNVTFRCDPISEHNRLYWYRQTLGQGPEFLTYFQNEAQLEKSRLLSDRFSAERPKGSFSTLEIQRTEQGDSAMYLCASSQGLAGYEQFFGPGTRLTVL.

The chain combines TRBV28 with TRBJ2-3; TRBD2 agrees at 10 bases. The CDR3 consists of 14 residues. With 10 bases clipped from V and 4 bases from J, the junction kept 8 bases outside the gene matches. CDR1 is MDHEN and CDR2 is SYDVKM in the germline V gene. CDR3 residues: CATVLAGVADTQYF. The CDR3 nucleotides are TGTGCCACGGTCCTAGCGGGAGTAGCAGATACGCAGTATTTT.

This clone has a handful of counts. The chain couples TRBV7-9 to TRBJ2-1, with D uncertain. With 4 bases removed from V and 4 bases from J, the gap between germline ends came to 17 bases. From germline, CDR1 is SEHNR and CDR2 FQNEAQ (reference sequence). The CDR3 is 16 amino acids. The CDR3 region has the DNA TGTGCCAGCAGCTATCAGACTCAGTTAGGATACAATGAGCAGTTCTTC. This translates into CASSYQTQLGYNEQFF. Full variable domain (missing parts from reference TRBV7-9 and TRBJ2-1): DTGVSQNPRHKITKRGQNVTFRCDPISEHNRLYWYRQTLGQGPEFLTYFQNEAQLEKSRLLSDRFSAERPKGSFSTLEIQRTEQGDSAMYLCASSYQTQLGYNEQFFGPGTRLTVL.

The chain links TRBV11-3 to TRBJ2-7; TRBD1 aligns across 7 bases. The CDR3 spans 14 residues. V lost 5 bases to trimming and J lost 2 bases; unmatched junction nucleotides: 6. Germline CDR1 reads SGHNT; CDR2 reads YENEEA. CDR3 amino acids: CASSGRDRPYEQYF. As DNA, the CDR3 is TGTGCCAGCAGCGGTCGGGACAGACCCTACGAGCAGTACTTC. The entire variable domain, with the rest obtained from reference TRBV11-3 and TRBJ2-7, is as follows: EAGVVQSPRYKIIEKKQPVAFWCNPISGHNTLYWYLQNLGQGPELLIRYENEEAVDDSQLPKDRFSAERLKGVDSTLKIQPAELGDSAVYLCASSGRDRPYEQYFGPGTRLTVT.

The CDR3 region has the DNA TGTGCCAGCTCACCAGACAGCAACACAGATACGCAGTATTTT. This gives the protein CASSPDSNTDTQYF. V gene TRBV18 combines with J gene TRBJ2-3; tentative D call: TRBD1 (5 bases). Trimming took 2 bases from V and 2 from J, leaving 8 bases between them. The CDR3 loop spans 14 amino acids. The germline V gene has CDR1 KGHSH and CDR2 LQKENI.

The chain combines TRBV12-5 with TRBJ2-2; 7 bases match TRBD2. This CDR3 is 15 amino acids long. The V and J ends lost 0 bases and 7 bases, in that order; junction bases with no gene match: 5. CDR1 is LGHNT, CDR2 FRNRAP, per germline. CDR3 in amino acids: CASGLVIGGIGELFF. The CDR3 nucleotides are TGTGCTAGTGGTTTGGTGATCGGGGGGATCGGGGAGCTGTTTTTT.

The rearrangement links TRBV20-1 to TRBJ2-1, with 9 bases that match TRBD2. Germline CDR1 is DFQATT and CDR2 is SNEGSKA (reference sequence). The trim removed 3 bases at V and 0 bases at J, leaving 6 bases unmatched. The length of the CDR3 is 16 residues. In DNA, the CDR3 is TGCAGTGCTAGTGCTAGCGGGGCCTTCTCCTACAATGAGCAGTTCTTC. Encoded protein: CSASASGAFSYNEQFF.

This clone was seen only once. The chain employs TRBV6-2 or TRBV6-3 and TRBJ2-2; 12 bases align to TRBD2. CDR1 and CDR2 (germline): MNHEY, SVGEGT. The CDR3 loop spans 15 amino acids. Losses at the gene ends were 5 bases for V and 4 bases for J; bases not matched to a gene: 2. As DNA, the CDR3 is TGTGCCAGCAGTCTAGCGGGAGGGCCCACCGGGGAGCTGTTTTTT. Its protein product is CASSLAGGPTGELFF.

The rearrangement uses TRBV19 and TRBJ2-7, with 9 bases fitting TRBD2. Looked up from germline, CDR1 is LNHDA and CDR2 is SQIVND (reference sequence). The J segment lost 1 base and the V segment lost 3 bases, leaving 1 base of the junction unmatched. CDR3 length: 14 residues. The CDR3 loop is CASSMAGGSYEQYF. DNA for the CDR3: TGTGCCAGTAGTATGGCGGGAGGGTCCTACGAGCAGTACTTC.

The rearrangement links TRBV4-2 to TRBJ2-7, with TRBD2 matching 14 bases. Germline CDR1 and CDR2: LGHNA and YNFKEQ. With V trimmed by 1 base and J by 0 bases, 11 bases remained unmatched. The CDR3 is made up of 20 amino acids. The CDR3 nucleotides are TGTGCCAGCAGCCAAGGAGGCGGGACTAGCGGGAGTTGGGGCTCCTACGAGCAGTACTTC. The encoded protein is CASSQGGGTSGSWGSYEQYF.

V is TRBV5-5 and J is TRBJ1-6; perhaps TRBD1 as D (5 bases). In germline, CDR1 is SGHKS, CDR2 YYEKEE (reference sequence). V was cut by 1 base and J by 5 bases, with 10 bases left in between. CDR3 length: 15 residues. For the CDR3, the DNA is TGTGCCAGCAGCTTGCGCAGACAGAATAATTCACCCCTCCACTTT. Protein sequence: CASSLRRQNNSPLHF.